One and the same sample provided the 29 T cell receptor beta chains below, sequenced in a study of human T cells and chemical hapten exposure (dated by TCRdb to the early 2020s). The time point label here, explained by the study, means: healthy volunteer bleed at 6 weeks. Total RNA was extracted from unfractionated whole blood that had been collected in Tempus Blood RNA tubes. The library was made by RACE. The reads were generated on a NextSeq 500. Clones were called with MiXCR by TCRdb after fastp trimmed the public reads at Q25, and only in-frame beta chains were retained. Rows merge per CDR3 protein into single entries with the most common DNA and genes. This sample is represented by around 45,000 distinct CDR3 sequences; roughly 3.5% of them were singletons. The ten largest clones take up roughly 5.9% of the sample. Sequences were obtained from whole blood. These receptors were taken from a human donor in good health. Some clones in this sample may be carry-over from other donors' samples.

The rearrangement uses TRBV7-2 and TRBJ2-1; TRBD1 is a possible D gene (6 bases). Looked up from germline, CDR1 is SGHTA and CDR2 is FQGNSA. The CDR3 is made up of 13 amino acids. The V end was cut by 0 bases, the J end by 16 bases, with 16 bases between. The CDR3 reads CASSLATQDRTFF. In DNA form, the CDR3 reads TGTGCCAGCAGCTTAGCTACACAGGACAGAACCTTCTTC.

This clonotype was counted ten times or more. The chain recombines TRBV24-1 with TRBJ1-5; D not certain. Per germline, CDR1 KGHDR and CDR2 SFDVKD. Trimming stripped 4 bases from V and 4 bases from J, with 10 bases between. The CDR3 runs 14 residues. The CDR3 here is CATSEAGINQPQHF. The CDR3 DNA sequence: TGTGCCACCAGTGAAGCGGGCATTAATCAGCCCCAGCATTTT.

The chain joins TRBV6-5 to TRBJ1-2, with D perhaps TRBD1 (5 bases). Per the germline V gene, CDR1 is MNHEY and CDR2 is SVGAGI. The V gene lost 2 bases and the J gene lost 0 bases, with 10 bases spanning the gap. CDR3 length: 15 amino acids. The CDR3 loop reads CASSYTTATNYGYTF. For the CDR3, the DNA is TGTGCCAGCAGTTACACGACAGCCACTAACTATGGCTACACCTTC.

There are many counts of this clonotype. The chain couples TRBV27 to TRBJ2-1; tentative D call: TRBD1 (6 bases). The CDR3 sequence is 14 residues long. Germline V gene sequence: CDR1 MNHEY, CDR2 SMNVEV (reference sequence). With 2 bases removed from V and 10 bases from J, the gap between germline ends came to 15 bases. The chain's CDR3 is CASSLVDSWREQFF. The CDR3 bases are TGTGCCAGCAGTTTAGTGGACAGCTGGCGGGAGCAGTTCTTC.

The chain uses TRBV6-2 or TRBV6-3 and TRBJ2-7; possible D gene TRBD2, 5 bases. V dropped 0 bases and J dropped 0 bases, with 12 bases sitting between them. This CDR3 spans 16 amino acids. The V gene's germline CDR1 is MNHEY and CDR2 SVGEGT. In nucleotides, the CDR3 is TGTGCCAGCAGTTACTCGATCAAGCGGCCCTCCTACGAGCAGTACTTC. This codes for CASSYSIKRPSYEQYF.

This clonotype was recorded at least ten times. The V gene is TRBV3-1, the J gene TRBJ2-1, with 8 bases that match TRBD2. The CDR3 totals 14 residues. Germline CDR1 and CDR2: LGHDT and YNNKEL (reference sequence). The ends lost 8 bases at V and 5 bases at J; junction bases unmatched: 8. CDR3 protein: CASEAGEGHNEQFF. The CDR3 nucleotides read TGTGCCAGCGAAGCGGGAGAGGGCCACAATGAGCAGTTCTTC.

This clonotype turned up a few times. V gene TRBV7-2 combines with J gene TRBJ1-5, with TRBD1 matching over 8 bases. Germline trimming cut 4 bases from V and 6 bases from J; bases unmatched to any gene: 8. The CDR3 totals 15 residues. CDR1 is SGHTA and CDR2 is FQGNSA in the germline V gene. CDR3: CASSSGQGRGQPQHF. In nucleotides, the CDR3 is TGTGCCAGCAGCTCAGGACAGGGCCGGGGTCAGCCCCAGCATTTT.

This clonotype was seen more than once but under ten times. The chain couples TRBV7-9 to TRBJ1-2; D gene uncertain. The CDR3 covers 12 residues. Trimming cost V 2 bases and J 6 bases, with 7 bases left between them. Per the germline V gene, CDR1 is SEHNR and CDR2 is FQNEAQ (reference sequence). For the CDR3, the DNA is TGTGCCAGCAGCTTATGGCAGGATGGCTACACCTTC. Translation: CASSLWQDGYTF.

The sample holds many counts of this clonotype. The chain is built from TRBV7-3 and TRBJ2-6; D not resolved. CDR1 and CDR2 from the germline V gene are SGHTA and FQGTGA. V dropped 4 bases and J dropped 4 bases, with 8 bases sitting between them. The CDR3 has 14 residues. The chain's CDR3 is CASSSSPGANVLTF. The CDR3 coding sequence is TGTGCCAGCAGCTCGAGCCCAGGGGCCAACGTCCTGACTTTC.

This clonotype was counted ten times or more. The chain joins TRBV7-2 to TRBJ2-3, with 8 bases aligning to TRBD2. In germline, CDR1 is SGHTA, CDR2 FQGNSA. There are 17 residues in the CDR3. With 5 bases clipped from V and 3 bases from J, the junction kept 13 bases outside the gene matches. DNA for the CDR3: TGTGCCAGCAGCCCGATAACCGGGGGGGGGGTTACAGATACGCAGTATTTT. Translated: CASSPITGGGVTDTQYF.

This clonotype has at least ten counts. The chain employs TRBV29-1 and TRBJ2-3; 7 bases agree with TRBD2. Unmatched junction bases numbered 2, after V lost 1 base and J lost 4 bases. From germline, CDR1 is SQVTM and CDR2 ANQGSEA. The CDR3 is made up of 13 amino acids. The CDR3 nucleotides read TGCAGCGTTGAAGCGCGGGAGCCAGATACGCAGTATTTT. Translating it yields CSVEAREPDTQYF.

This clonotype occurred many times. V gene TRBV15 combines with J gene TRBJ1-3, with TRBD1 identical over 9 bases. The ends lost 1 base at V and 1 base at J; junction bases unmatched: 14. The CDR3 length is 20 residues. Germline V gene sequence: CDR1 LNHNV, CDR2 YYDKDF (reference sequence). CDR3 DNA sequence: TGTGCCACCAGCAGAGCCTTAAGAGCGACAGGGGGATTTTCTGGAAACACCATATATTTT. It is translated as CATSRALRATGGFSGNTIYF.

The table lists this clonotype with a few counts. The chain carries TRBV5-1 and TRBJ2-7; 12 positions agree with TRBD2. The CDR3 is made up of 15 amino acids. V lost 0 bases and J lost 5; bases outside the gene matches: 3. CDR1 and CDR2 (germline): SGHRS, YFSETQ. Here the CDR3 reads CASSLGLAGDDEQYF. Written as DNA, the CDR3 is TGCGCCAGCAGCTTGGGACTAGCGGGAGATGACGAGCAGTACTTC.

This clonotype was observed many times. The CDR3 DNA follows: TGTGCCAGCAGTTTAAGCTTCTATGAGCAGTTCTTC. Amino acids: CASSLSFYEQFF. The chain links TRBV12-3 or TRBV12-4 to TRBJ2-1; D remains ambiguous. Trimming stripped 2 bases from V and 8 bases from J, with 7 bases between. The CDR3 totals 12 residues.

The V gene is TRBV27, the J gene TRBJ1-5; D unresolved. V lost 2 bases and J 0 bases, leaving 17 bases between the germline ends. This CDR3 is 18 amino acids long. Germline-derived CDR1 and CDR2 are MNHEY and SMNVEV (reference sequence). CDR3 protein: CASSLRSGGSTSNQPQHF. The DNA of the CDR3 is TGTGCCAGCAGTTTAAGGTCAGGTGGATCTACTAGCAATCAGCCCCAGCATTTT.

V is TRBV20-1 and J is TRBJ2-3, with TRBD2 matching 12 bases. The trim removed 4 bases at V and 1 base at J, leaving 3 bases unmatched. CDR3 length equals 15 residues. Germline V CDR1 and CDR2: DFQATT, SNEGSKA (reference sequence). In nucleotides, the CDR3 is TGCAGTGCTACTAGCGGGAGGGGGGGCACAGATACGCAGTATTTT. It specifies CSATSGRGGTDTQYF.

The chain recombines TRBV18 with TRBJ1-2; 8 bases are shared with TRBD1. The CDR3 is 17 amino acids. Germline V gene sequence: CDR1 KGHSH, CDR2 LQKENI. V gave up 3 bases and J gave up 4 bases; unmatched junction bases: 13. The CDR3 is CASSPIPGTGVVYGYTF. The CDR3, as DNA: TGTGCCAGCTCACCCATTCCCGGGACAGGAGTTGTCTATGGCTACACCTTC.

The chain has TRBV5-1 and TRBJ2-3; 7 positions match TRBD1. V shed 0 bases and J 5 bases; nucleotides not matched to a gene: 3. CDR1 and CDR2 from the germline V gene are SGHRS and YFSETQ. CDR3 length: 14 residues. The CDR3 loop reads CASSLEGGIDTQYF. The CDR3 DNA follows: TGCGCCAGCAGCTTGGAAGGGGGCATAGATACGCAGTATTTT.

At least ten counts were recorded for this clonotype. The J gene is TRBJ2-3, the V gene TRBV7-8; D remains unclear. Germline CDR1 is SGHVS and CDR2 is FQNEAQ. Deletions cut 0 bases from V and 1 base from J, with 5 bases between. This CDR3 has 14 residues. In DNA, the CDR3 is TGTGCCAGCAGCTTAGCAGGACGCACAGATACGCAGTATTTT. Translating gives CASSLAGRTDTQYF.

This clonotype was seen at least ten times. Here the CDR3 reads CASSQGLKNTGELFF. DNA for the CDR3: TGTGCCAGCAGCCAAGGACTGAAGAACACCGGGGAGCTGTTTTTT. The chain carries TRBV3-1 and TRBJ2-2; D unresolved. The length of the CDR3 is 15 residues. In germline, CDR1 is LGHDT, CDR2 YNNKEL (reference sequence). V gave up 1 base and J gave up 1 base, with 7 bases separating them.

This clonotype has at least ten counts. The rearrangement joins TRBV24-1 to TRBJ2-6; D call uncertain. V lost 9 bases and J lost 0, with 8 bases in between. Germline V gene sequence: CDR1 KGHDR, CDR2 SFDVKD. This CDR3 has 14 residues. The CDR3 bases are TGTGCCACCGCGCGGAGCTCTGGGGCCAACGTCCTGACTTTC. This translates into CATARSSGANVLTF.

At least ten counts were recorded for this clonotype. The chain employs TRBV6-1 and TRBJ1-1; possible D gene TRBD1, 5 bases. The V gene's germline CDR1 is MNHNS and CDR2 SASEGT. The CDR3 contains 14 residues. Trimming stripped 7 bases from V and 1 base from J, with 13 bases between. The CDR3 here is CASIGTAENTEAFF. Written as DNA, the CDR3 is TGTGCCAGCATTGGGACGGCAGAGAACACTGAAGCTTTCTTT.

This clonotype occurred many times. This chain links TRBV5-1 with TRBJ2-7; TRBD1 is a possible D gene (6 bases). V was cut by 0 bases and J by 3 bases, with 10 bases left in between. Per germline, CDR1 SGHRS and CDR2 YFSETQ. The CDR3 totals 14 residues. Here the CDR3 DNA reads TGCGCCAGCAGCTTGGCCGGACAGATCTACGAGCAGTACTTC. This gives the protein CASSLAGQIYEQYF.

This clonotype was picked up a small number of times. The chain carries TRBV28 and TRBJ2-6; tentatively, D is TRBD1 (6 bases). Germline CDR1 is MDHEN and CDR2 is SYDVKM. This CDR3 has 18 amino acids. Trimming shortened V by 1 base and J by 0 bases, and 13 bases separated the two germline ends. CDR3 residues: CASSLSSGANSGANVLTF. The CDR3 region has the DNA TGTGCCAGCAGTTTATCGTCAGGGGCCAACTCTGGGGCCAACGTCCTGACTTTC.

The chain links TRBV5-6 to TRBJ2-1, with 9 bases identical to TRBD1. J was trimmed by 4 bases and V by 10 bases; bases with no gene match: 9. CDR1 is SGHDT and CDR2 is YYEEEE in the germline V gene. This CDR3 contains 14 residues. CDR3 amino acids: CACSPGTGYNEQFF. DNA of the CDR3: TGTGCCTGCTCTCCCGGGACAGGGTACAATGAGCAGTTCTTC.

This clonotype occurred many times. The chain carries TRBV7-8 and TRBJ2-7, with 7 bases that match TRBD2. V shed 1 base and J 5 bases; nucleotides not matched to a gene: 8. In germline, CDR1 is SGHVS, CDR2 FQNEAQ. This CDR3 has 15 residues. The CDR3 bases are TGTGCCAGCAGCTTAGGGGGGACTACCCCTAACGAGCAGTACTTC. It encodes CASSLGGTTPNEQYF.

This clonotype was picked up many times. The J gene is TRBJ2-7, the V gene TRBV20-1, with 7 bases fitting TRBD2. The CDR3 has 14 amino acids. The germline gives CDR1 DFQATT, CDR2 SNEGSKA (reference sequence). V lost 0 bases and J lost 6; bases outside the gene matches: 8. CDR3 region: CSAREDSGRGEQYF. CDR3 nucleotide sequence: TGCAGTGCTAGAGAAGATAGCGGGCGAGGCGAGCAGTACTTC.

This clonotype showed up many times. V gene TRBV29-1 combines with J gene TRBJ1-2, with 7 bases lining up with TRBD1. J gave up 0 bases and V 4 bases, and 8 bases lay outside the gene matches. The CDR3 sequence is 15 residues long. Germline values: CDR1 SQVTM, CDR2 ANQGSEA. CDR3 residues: CSVVGGTEANYGYTF. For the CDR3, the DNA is TGCAGCGTTGTCGGGGGGACAGAAGCTAACTATGGCTACACCTTC.

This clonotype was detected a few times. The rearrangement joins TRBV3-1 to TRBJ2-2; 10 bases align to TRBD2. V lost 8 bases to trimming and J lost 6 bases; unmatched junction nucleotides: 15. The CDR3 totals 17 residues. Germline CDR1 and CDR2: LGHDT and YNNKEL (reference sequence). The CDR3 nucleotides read TGTGCCAGCCAGCAGCAGGGAGCGGGAGGGCCATCCGGGGAGCTGTTTTTT. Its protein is CASQQQGAGGPSGELFF.